A selection of T cell receptor beta chains follows, all from one sample in a study of T cell changes during pregnancy in multiple sclerosis. Generated by immunoSEQ multiplex PCR, the TCRdb table keeps only in-frame clones and is missing some. The sample lists about 120,000 clones; 80% to 95% were seen once. The sequencing used peripheral blood, collected before pregnancy. The receptors were gathered from a female donor with multiple sclerosis, enrolled in a pregnancy study. Each CDR3 is given with its conserved first and last residue. The order of the fields is J gene, clone size, D gene, V gene, CDR3 protein, CDR3 DNA. The D gene is left open where the match is weak. Clone sizes are given selectively: once, few, many, or a class where the clone is expanded.

>TRBJ2-1|-|TRBD1|TRBV5-1
CASGTGQGYNEQFF
TGCGCCAGCGGCACGGGACAGGGTTACAATGAGCAGTTCTTC
>TRBJ1-5|-|-|TRBV27
CASSLNGAAQPQHF
TGTGCCAGCAGTTTAAATGGGGCCGCACAGCCCCAGCATTTT
>TRBJ2-7|-|-|TRBV28
CASSGSAGGPDYEQYF
TGTGCCAGCAGTGGCTCCGCCGGCGGCCCCGACTACGAGCAGTACTTC
>TRBJ1-2|-|TRBD1|TRBV27
CASSRRQGRHGYTF
TGTGCCAGCAGTAGAAGACAGGGACGGCATGGCTACACCTTC
>TRBJ2-1|once|TRBD2|TRBV27
CASSFLTSGTYNEQFF
TGTGCCAGCAGTTTCCTTACTAGCGGAACATACAATGAGCAGTTCTTC
>TRBJ1-2|-|TRBD1|TRBV30
CAWSVRGTGFSYGYTF
TGTGCCTGGAGTGTGCGCGGGACAGGGTTTAGTTATGGCTACACCTTC
>TRBJ2-6|once|-|TRBV19
CASRRAAGANVLTF
TGTGCCAGTAGGCGAGCCGCTGGGGCCAACGTCCTGACTTTC
>TRBJ2-5|-|-|TRBV18
CASSPIRSPGKELGETQYF
TGTGCCAGCTCACCTATTAGGAGTCCGGGGAAGGAGTTAGGAGAGACCCAGTACTTC
>TRBJ2-1|-|TRBD2|TRBV5-4
CVSKLAGVNEQFF
TGTGTCAGCAAACTAGCGGGAGTCAATGAGCAGTTCTTC
>TRBJ1-2|-|-|TRBV19
CASSMQSPGTNYGYTF
TGTGCCAGTAGTATGCAGTCCCCGGGGACTAACTATGGCTACACCTTC
>TRBJ1-5|-|-|TRBV7-9
CASSPEGGANQPQHF
TGTGCCAGCAGCCCCGAGGGGGGGGCGAATCAGCCCCAGCATTTT
>TRBJ2-1|-|TRBD2|TRBV27
CASSNSGRNNEQFF
TGTGCCAGCAGTAATAGCGGGAGGAACAATGAGCAGTTCTTC
>TRBJ1-6|once|-|TRBV30
CAWSWGRSRGADNSPLHF
TGTGCCTGGAGTTGGGGGAGGTCGCGGGGCGCGGATAATTCACCCCTCCACTTT
>TRBJ1-2|-|-|TRBV28
CASSTQGPNYGYTF
TGTGCCAGCAGTACCCAGGGGCCCAACTATGGCTACACCTTC
>TRBJ2-2|-|-|TRBV18
CASSEVRGYYNTGELFF
TGTGCCAGCTCAGAAGTCAGGGGATACTATAACACCGGGGAGCTGTTTTTT
>TRBJ1-2|-|-|TRBV19
CASSPDGEYGYTF
TGTGCCAGTAGTCCGGATGGGGAGTATGGCTACACCTTC
>TRBJ2-7|few|TRBD1|TRBV10-2
CASSDAGGFYEQYF
TGCGCCAGCAGTGATGCAGGGGGTTTCTACGAGCAGTACTTC
>TRBJ2-7|-|TRBD1|TRBV18
CASSPRTGFSEQYF
TGTGCCAGCTCACCAAGGACAGGATTCTCCGAGCAGTACTTC
>TRBJ2-2|-|TRBD1|TRBV5-1
CASSLGTGVTGELFF
TGCGCCAGCAGCTTGGGGACAGGGGTCACCGGGGAGCTGTTTTTT
>TRBJ1-2|few|-|TRBV30
CAWSQGQNYGYTF
TGTGCCTGGAGCCAGGGCCAAAACTATGGCTACACCTTC
>TRBJ1-2|-|-|TRBV28
CASSPWGGGYGYTF
TGTGCCAGCAGCCCTTGGGGGGGCGGGTATGGCTACACCTTC
>TRBJ2-7|-|-|TRBV5-6
CASSLAGGAASHEQYF
TGTGCCAGCAGCTTGGCCGGTGGCGCGGCTTCACACGAGCAGTACTTC
>TRBJ2-7|-|TRBD2|TRBV9
CASSVGGTSVSYEQYF
TGTGCCAGCAGCGTAGGAGGGACTAGCGTATCCTACGAGCAGTACTTC
>TRBJ2-4|-|TRBD1|TRBV28
CASSLWTGRAKNIQYF
TGTGCCAGCAGTTTGTGGACAGGGAGAGCCAAAAACATTCAGTACTTC
>TRBJ2-7|once|TRBD1|TRBV19
CASSTGTGSYEQYF
TGTGCCAGTAGTACGGGGACAGGATCCTACGAGCAGTACTTC
>TRBJ2-5|-|TRBD2|TRBV6-5
CASSFGIAGGLETQYF
TGTGCCAGCAGTTTTGGGATAGCGGGAGGGCTAGAGACCCAGTACTTC
>TRBJ2-5|-|-|TRBV5-6
CASSLGYRGPETQYF
TGTGCCAGCAGCTTAGGCTACCGAGGCCCGGAGACCCAGTACTTC
>TRBJ1-2|-|-|TRBV28
CAIQGVNYGYTF
TGTGCGATACAGGGAGTAAACTATGGCTACACCTTC
>TRBJ2-2|once|TRBD2|TRBV9
CASSGQTSGRHTGELFF
TGTGCCAGCAGCGGTCAAACTAGCGGGAGACACACCGGGGAGCTGTTTTTT
>TRBJ2-3|-|TRBD2|TRBV5-1
CASSFRLAGTMGDTQYF
TGCGCCAGCAGCTTCCGTCTAGCGGGGACTATGGGGGATACGCAGTATTTT
>TRBJ2-7|-|TRBD2|TRBV5-4
CASSFKRGLGLGEQYF
TGTGCCAGCAGCTTCAAGCGGGGTTTAGGTCTAGGGGAGCAGTACTTC
>TRBJ2-1|few|TRBD1|TRBV6-5
CASRDRGDYNEQFF
TGTGCCAGCCGGGACAGGGGGGACTACAATGAGCAGTTCTTC
>TRBJ2-5|-|TRBD2|TRBV6-4
CASSAGGVDGQETQYF
TGTGCCAGCAGTGCTGGGGGGGTGGATGGGCAAGAGACCCAGTACTTC
>TRBJ2-7|-|-|TRBV7-9
CASSSPLGGSYEQYF
TGTGCCAGCAGCTCACCGCTGGGGGGCTCCTACGAGCAGTACTTC
>TRBJ1-4|-|TRBD1|TRBV5-8
CASSLATGVNEKLFF
TGTGCCAGCAGCTTGGCCACAGGGGTTAATGAAAAACTGTTTTTT
>TRBJ2-7|-|TRBD2|TRBV6-1
CASSGLTGGRFYEQYF
TGTGCCAGCAGTGGACTCACGGGGGGACGGTTCTACGAGCAGTACTTC
>TRBJ2-1|-|TRBD2|TRBV6-1
CASSALAGGYNEQFF
TGTGCCAGCAGTGCACTAGCGGGGGGCTACAATGAGCAGTTCTTC
>TRBJ2-2|-|-|TRBV5-1
CASSPDRSGELFF
TGCGCCAGCAGTCCTGACAGGTCCGGGGAGCTGTTTTTT
>TRBJ2-3|once|-|TRBV7-2
CASSLGSRKFGQYF
TGTGCCAGTAGCTTAGGCTCGAGGAAGTTCGGGCAGTATTTT
>TRBJ2-2|once|-|TRBV6-1
CASITENTGELFF
TGTGCCAGCATCACAGAGAACACCGGGGAGCTGTTTTTT
>TRBJ2-1|-|TRBD2|TRBV29-1
CSALGLAGTYNEQFF
TGCAGCGCCCTGGGACTAGCGGGGACCTACAATGAGCAGTTCTTC
>TRBJ2-1|-|-|TRBV10-3
CATRPSRSNEQFF
TGTGCCACCAGGCCGTCTCGTAGTAATGAGCAGTTCTTC
>TRBJ2-1|-|-|TRBV19
CASSIVALYNEQFF
TGTGCCAGTAGTATAGTTGCGCTTTACAATGAGCAGTTCTTC